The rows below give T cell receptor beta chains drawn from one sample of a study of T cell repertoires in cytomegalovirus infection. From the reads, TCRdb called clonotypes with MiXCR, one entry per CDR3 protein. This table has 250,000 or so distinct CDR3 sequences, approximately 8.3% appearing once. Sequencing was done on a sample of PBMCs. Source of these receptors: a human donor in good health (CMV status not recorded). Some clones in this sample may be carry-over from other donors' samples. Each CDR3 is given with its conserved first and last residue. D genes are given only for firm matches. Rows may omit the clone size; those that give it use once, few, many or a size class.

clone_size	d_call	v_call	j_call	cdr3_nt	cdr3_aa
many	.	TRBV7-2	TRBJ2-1	TGTGCCAGCAGCTTATTTCCGGGGGCCCGAAATGAGCAGTTCTTC	CASSLFPGARNEQFF
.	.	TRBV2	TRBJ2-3	TGTGCCAGCACAGAAGACACAGATACGCAGTATTTT	CASTEDTDTQYF
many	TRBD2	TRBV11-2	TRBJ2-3	TGTGCCAGCAGCTTAATAGCGGGAGCTCCAGATACGCAGTATTTT	CASSLIAGAPDTQYF
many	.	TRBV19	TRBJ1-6	TGTGCCAGTAGTATAGATTCCTCTTCACCCCTCCACTTT	CASSIDSSSPLHF
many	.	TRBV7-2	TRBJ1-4	TGTGCCAGCAGCACCGTAGCGGGCCCGAATGAAAAACTGTTTTTT	CASSTVAGPNEKLFF
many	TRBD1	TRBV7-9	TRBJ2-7	TGTGCCAGCAGCTTAGGGACAGGGGCGGGCGAAGAGCAGTACTTC	CASSLGTGAGEEQYF
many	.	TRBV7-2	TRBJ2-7	TGTGCCAGCAGCTTGATCCCAGGGGACCGGAATTACTACGAGCAGTACTTC	CASSLIPGDRNYYEQYF
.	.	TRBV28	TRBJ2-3	TGTGCCAGCAGGGGGGGGGCTCGCACAGATACGCAGTATTTT	CASRGGARTDTQYF
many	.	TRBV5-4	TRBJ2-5	TGTGCCAGCAGCTTGGACACTCGTGAATCGTACCAAGAGACCCAGTACTTC	CASSLDTRESYQETQYF
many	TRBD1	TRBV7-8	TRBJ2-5	TGTGCCAGCATCCCAAACAGGGGGCGACGGGGAGAGACCCAGTACTTC	CASIPNRGRRGETQYF
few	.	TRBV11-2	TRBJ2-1	TGTGCCAGCAGCTTATTCATGGGGGTGGCCTACAATGAGCAGTTCTTC	CASSLFMGVAYNEQFF
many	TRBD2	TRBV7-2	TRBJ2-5	TGTGCCAGCAGCTACGGCTTAGCTCGGCTAGCGGGAGCCGGGGGGACCCAGTACTTC	CASSYGLARLAGAGGTQYF
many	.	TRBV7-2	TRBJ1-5	TGTGCCAGCAGCTTAGAACAGGCAGGCTTAAATCAGCCCCAGCATTTT	CASSLEQAGLNQPQHF
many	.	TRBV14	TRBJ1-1	TGTGCCAGCAGCCCCCAGATACCTCCCTTCACTGAAGCTTTCTTT	CASSPQIPPFTEAFF
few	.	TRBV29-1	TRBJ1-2	TGCAGCGTTGAAGTCCCTGACAGCACAATCTATGGCTACACCTTC	CSVEVPDSTIYGYTF
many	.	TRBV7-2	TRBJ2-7	TGTGCCAGCAGCTTGGACAGAGCCTACGAGCAGTACTTC	CASSLDRAYEQYF
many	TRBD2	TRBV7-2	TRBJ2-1	TGTGCCAGCAGCTTAAGTGGCGGGGGGGGCCATGAGCAGTTCTTC	CASSLSGGGGHEQFF
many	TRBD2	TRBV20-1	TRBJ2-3	TGCAGTGCTTCCCGGACTAGCGACACAGATACGCAGTATTTT	CSASRTSDTDTQYF
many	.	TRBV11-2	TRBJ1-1	TGTGCCAGCAGCTTATATATGAGTGGAGCTTTCTTT	CASSLYMSGAFF